Below, 17 T cell receptor beta chains from the same sample are listed, as sequenced in a study of regulatory dendritic cells for organ transplantation. CFSE-labeled sorted T cells met regulatory or mature dendritic cells for around 5 days. No antigen is known for these receptors. TCRdb keeps only in-frame clones here, not all; method: immunoSEQ multiplex PCR. The sample gives 10,000 to 15,000 clones, 85% to 90% of which show up once; 0.22% is in the top ten. The specimen was naive CD8+ T cells from blood cultured with regulatory dendritic cells. Regarding subset: CD45RA+ naive T cells. The receptors shown here come from a human donor in good health.

This sequence joins TRBV18 and TRBJ2-1; TRBD2 aligns across 13 bases. Looked up from germline, CDR1 is KGHSH and CDR2 is LQKENI. The CDR3 has 16 residues. After removal of 3 bases from V and 4 bases from J, the junction contained 3 bases not matched to a gene. CDR3 in amino acids: CASSPLLAGGYNEQFF. The CDR3 DNA reads as TGTGCCAGCTCACCCCTACTAGCGGGAGGGTACAATGAGCAGTTCTTC.

In its sample, this clone was seen a few times. V gene TRBV7-9 combines with J gene TRBJ2-2, with 9 nucleotides matching TRBD1. J lost 4 bases, V lost 5 bases, and 8 bases had no gene match. The germline gives CDR1 SEHNR, CDR2 FQNEAQ (reference sequence). The CDR3 totals 16 residues. CDR3 amino acids: CASSLGTGISTGELFF. Written as DNA, the CDR3 is TGTGCCAGCAGCCTAGGGACAGGGATCAGCACCGGGGAGCTGTTTTTT.

The rearrangement joins TRBV28 to TRBJ1-2, with a tentative D call TRBD1 (6 bases). CDR3 size: 14 residues. Germline V gives CDR1 MDHEN, CDR2 SYDVKM. Trimming stripped 2 bases from V and 5 bases from J, with 12 bases between. CDR3 in DNA: TGTGCCAGCAGTTTACCGGACAGTTTGTATGGCTACACCTTC. It translates to CASSLPDSLYGYTF.

The genes are TRBV9 and TRBJ2-7; the match to TRBD1 covers 12 bases. This CDR3 region has 15 residues. Unmatched junction bases numbered 8, after V lost 4 bases and J lost 6 bases. From germline, CDR1 is SGDLS and CDR2 YYNGEE. The CDR3 loop is CASSSSGQGASEQYF. As DNA, the CDR3 is TGTGCCAGCAGCTCCTCGGGACAGGGGGCAAGCGAGCAGTACTTC.

V and J are TRBV7-9 and TRBJ2-1, with 13 bases that match TRBD2. Germline CDR1 and CDR2: SEHNR and FQNEAQ (reference sequence). J was trimmed by 4 bases and V by 5 bases; bases with no gene match: 11. CDR3 length: 18 residues. CDR3 in DNA: TGTGCCAGCAGCCCGCGAGGACTAGCGGGGGCCGCGTACAATGAGCAGTTCTTC. The encoded protein is CASSPRGLAGAAYNEQFF.

This clone was observed once. The chain uses TRBV6-5 and TRBJ2-7; 11 positions agree with TRBD2. CDR1 MNHEY and CDR2 SVGAGI come from the germline V gene. This CDR3 is built from 15 residues. V trimming: 7 bases; J trimming: 0 bases; junction bases outside the gene matches: 5. CDR3 in DNA: TGTGCCAGCAAGCCTAGCGGGGGGTACTCCTACGAGCAGTACTTC. Its protein product is CASKPSGGYSYEQYF.

The genes are TRBV7-9 and TRBJ1-2; perhaps TRBD1 as D (6 bases). V lost 4 bases and J 4 bases, leaving 16 bases between the germline ends. This CDR3 region has 15 residues. The germline V gene has CDR1 SEHNR and CDR2 FQNEAQ (reference sequence). This chain's CDR3 is CASSSENGQFYGYTF. The CDR3 DNA reads TGTGCCAGCAGCTCAGAGAACGGACAGTTCTATGGCTACACCTTC.

The chain joins TRBV4-3 to TRBJ1-4; D is unclear. Looked up from germline, CDR1 is LGHNA and CDR2 is YSLEER. The CDR3 has 15 residues. V shed 4 bases and J shed 0 bases, with 9 bases lying between them. The CDR3 DNA reads as TGCGCCAGCAGCCCATCGGTGGCAACTAATGAAAAACTGTTTTTT. This translates into CASSPSVATNEKLFF.

The chain has TRBV5-1 and TRBJ1-5; the match to TRBD1 covers 12 bases. Germline V gene sequence: CDR1 SGHRS, CDR2 YFSETQ. J was trimmed by 6 bases and V by 0 bases; bases with no gene match: 7. The CDR3 has 17 residues. CDR3 coding DNA: TGCGCCAGCAGCTTGGCCGGGACAGGGGGCTACAGTCAGCCCCAGCATTTT. The encoded protein is CASSLAGTGGYSQPQHF.

This chain connects TRBV15 to TRBJ1-1; maybe TRBD1 (6 bases). There are 14 residues in the CDR3. V was cut by 0 bases and J by 10 bases, with 15 bases left in between. The germline CDR1 and CDR2 sequences are LNHNV and YYDKDF (reference sequence). CDR3 amino acids: CATSRDRAQGGAFF. In DNA form, the CDR3 reads TGTGCCACCAGCAGAGATCGGGCACAGGGAGGAGCTTTCTTT. Full variable domain (outside the CDR3, taken from reference TRBV15 and TRBJ1-1): DAMVIQNPRYQVTQFGKPVTLSCSQTLNHNVMYWYQQKSSQAPKLLFHYYDKDFNNEADTPDNFQSRRPNTSFCFLDIRSPGLGDTAMYLCATSRDRAQGGAFFGQGTRLTVV.

A single count supports this clone. V and J are TRBV27 and TRBJ2-1; the match to TRBD2 covers 10 bases. Trimming removed 6 bases from V and 6 bases from J; junction bases left unmatched: 5. CDR3 length: 14 amino acids. Germline lookup yields CDR1 MNHEY and CDR2 SMNVEV (reference sequence). CDR3 amino acids: CASRSSGGGNEQFF. The CDR3 DNA follows: TGTGCCAGCAGATCTAGCGGGGGTGGCAATGAGCAGTTCTTC.

V is TRBV28 and J is TRBJ2-7, with 10 bases fitting TRBD2. The trim removed 3 bases at V and 3 bases at J, leaving 2 bases unmatched. The germline V gene encodes CDR1 MDHEN and CDR2 SYDVKM. CDR3 length: 14 amino acids. CDR3 amino acids: CASSFLAGGYEQYF. For the CDR3, the DNA is TGTGCCAGCAGTTTCTTAGCGGGAGGCTACGAGCAGTACTTC.

The chain recombines TRBV7-2 with TRBJ1-1; tentatively, D is TRBD1 (6 bases). The germline gives CDR1 SGHTA, CDR2 FQGNSA. The CDR3 contains 15 residues. Trimming left V 4 bases short and J 4 bases short, with 16 bases between. The CDR3: CASSSDGGQGTEAFF. The CDR3 coding sequence is TGTGCCAGCAGCTCCGACGGGGGGCAGGGCACTGAAGCTTTCTTT. Variable domain in full (rest from reference TRBV7-2 and TRBJ1-1): GAGVSQSPSNKVTEKGKDVELRCDPISGHTALYWYRQSLGQGLEFLIYFQGNSAPDKSGLPSDRFSAERTGGSVSTLTIQRTQQEDSAVYLCASSSDGGQGTEAFFGQGTRLTVV.

The chain has TRBV4-3 and TRBJ2-1, with D unclear. The germline V gene encodes CDR1 LGHNA and CDR2 YSLEER. Deletions cut 0 bases from V and 14 bases from J, with 14 bases between. The CDR3 covers 13 residues. CDR3 coding DNA: TGCGCCAGCAGCCAAGATCTGGGCGTACCAAAGTTCTTC. Translation gives CASSQDLGVPKFF.

The chain is built from TRBV11-2 and TRBJ2-5, with D possibly being TRBD1 (6 bases). CDR1 is SGHAT and CDR2 is FQNNGV in the germline V gene. CDR3 size: 14 residues. V lost 0 bases and J 9 bases, leaving 14 bases between the germline ends. In nucleotides, the CDR3 is TGTGCCAGCAGCTTAGATTCTCAAAGACAGGCCCAGTACTTC. Translated: CASSLDSQRQAQYF.

V usage is TRBV7-2 and J usage is TRBJ2-7; 11 bases are a match to TRBD2. The CDR3 extends over 15 amino acids. Germline trimming cut 5 bases from V and 3 bases from J; bases unmatched to any gene: 6. Germline-derived CDR1 and CDR2 are SGHTA and FQGNSA. The CDR3 nucleotides are TGTGCCAGCAGCCCCAGGACTAGCGGGTACTACGAGCAGTACTTC. Amino acids: CASSPRTSGYYEQYF.

The chain is built from TRBV13 and TRBJ1-2; 8 bases agree with TRBD1. Germline V CDR1 and CDR2: PRHDT, FYEKMQ (reference sequence). V lost 5 bases to trimming and J lost 2 bases; unmatched junction nucleotides: 10. The CDR3 is made up of 16 amino acids. The CDR3 loop reads CASSLQDRDPNYGYTF. DNA of the CDR3: TGTGCCAGCAGCCTCCAGGACAGGGACCCGAACTATGGCTACACCTTC.